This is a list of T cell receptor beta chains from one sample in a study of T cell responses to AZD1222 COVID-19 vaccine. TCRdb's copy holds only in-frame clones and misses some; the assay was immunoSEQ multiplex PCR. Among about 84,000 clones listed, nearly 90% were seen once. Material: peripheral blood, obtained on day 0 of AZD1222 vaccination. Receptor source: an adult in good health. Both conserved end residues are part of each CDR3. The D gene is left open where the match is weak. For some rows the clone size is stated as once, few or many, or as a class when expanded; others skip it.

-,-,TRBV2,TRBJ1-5,CASSDSRRSNQPQHF,TGTGCCAGCAGTGACAGCAGACGTAGCAATCAGCCCCAGCATTTT
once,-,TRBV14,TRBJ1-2,CASSQAGAGGYTF,TGTGCCAGCAGCCAAGCAGGGGCCGGGGGCTACACCTTC
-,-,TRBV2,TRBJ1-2,CASSVRLTEGGYTF,TGTGCCAGCAGTGTGCGGCTCACGGAGGGTGGCTACACCTTC
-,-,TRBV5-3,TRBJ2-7,CARSPGRRSSYEQYF,TGTGCCAGAAGCCCGGGGCGAAGGAGCTCCTACGAGCAGTACTTC
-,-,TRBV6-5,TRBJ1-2,CASSYSGAGLDYGYTF,TGTGCCAGCAGTTACTCGGGCGCCGGGCTTGACTATGGCTACACCTTC
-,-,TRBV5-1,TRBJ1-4,CASSIGRSATNEKLFF,TGCGCCAGCAGCATCGGACGATCCGCAACTAATGAAAAACTGTTTTTT
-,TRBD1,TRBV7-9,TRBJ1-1,CASSLGQANTEAFF,TGTGCCAGCAGCTTGGGACAGGCAAACACTGAAGCTTTCTTT
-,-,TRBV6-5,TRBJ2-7,CASKPGHSSYEQYF,TGTGCCAGCAAGCCGGGACACAGCTCCTACGAGCAGTACTTC
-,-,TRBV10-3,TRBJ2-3,CAISKIGIQGADTQYF,TGTGCCATCAGTAAAATCGGGATCCAAGGGGCAGATACGCAGTATTTT
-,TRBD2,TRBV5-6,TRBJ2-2,CASSMGLAGTGELFF,TGTGCCAGCAGCATGGGACTAGCGGGCACCGGGGAGCTGTTTTTT
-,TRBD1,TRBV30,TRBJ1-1,CAWSRTGIMNTEAFF,TGTGCCTGGAGTAGGACAGGGATAATGAACACTGAAGCTTTCTTT
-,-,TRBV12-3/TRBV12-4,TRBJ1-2,CASSLADRSGYTF,TGTGCCAGCAGTTTAGCTGACAGGTCCGGCTACACCTTC
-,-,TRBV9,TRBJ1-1,CASSDGARAADTEAFF,TGTGCCAGCAGCGATGGGGCGAGGGCTGCGGACACTGAAGCTTTCTTT
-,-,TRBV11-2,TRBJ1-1,CASSLRGGTEAFF,TGTGCCAGCAGCCTTCGGGGGGGCACTGAAGCTTTCTTT
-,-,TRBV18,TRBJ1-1,CASSPMESATEAFF,TGTGCCAGCTCACCTATGGAGTCGGCAACTGAAGCTTTCTTT
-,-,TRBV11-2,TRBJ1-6,CASSSDRYNSPLHF,TGTGCCAGCAGCTCCGACAGATATAATTCACCCCTCCACTTT
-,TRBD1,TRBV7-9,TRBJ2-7,CASSLQSDRAVHEQYF,TGTGCCAGCAGCCTTCAGTCGGACAGGGCAGTACACGAGCAGTACTTC